Listed below are T cell receptor beta chains from one sample, sequenced in a study of cytomegalovirus exposure and HLA in healthy donors. The assay was immunoSEQ multiplex PCR, and TCRdb's table has in-frame clones only and misses some. There are about 100,000 clones in the sample; roughly 82% occur only once, and roughly 10% lies in the top ten. Sequencing was performed on PBMCs. These receptors all come from a man aged 45-60 years in good health and CMV-seronegative. Each CDR3 is given with its conserved first and last residue. The D gene is left open where the match is weak. Part of the rows lack a size; the others show once, few, many or a class for expanded clones.

v_call	cdr3_length	clone_size	j_call	d_call	cdr3_aa	cdr3_nt
TRBV6-5	12	.	TRBJ2-1	.	CAGHRGREEQFF	TGTGCCGGCCATCGCGGTCGCGAGGAGCAGTTCTTC
TRBV18	13	.	TRBJ1-6	.	CASSPQTGVALHF	TGTGCCAGCTCACCACAGACAGGCGTTGCCCTCCACTTT
TRBV4-2	17	.	TRBJ2-7	TRBD2	CASSQVGGTSGGYEQYF	TGTGCCAGCAGCCAAGTAGGAGGCACTAGCGGGGGTTACGAGCAGTACTTC
TRBV4-1	19	.	TRBJ2-3	TRBD2	CASSQDFLAGGFLTDTQYF	TGCGCCAGCAGCCAAGATTTCCTAGCGGGGGGCTTCCTCACAGATACGCAGTATTTT
TRBV19	13	once	TRBJ1-4	.	CASSGRQNEKLFF	TGTGCCAGTAGTGGGAGACAAAATGAAAAACTGTTTTTT
TRBV27	16	.	TRBJ2-1	TRBD1	CASTPKPRQGVNEQFF	TGTGCCAGCACCCCCAAGCCGAGACAGGGGGTAAATGAGCAGTTCTTC
TRBV10-3	14	.	TRBJ2-7	TRBD1	CAIRPGQAGYEQYF	TGTGCCATCAGGCCGGGACAGGCCGGCTACGAGCAGTACTTC
TRBV30	13	.	TRBJ2-7	.	CAWSVHGTYEQYF	TGTGCCTGGAGTGTACACGGGACCTACGAGCAGTACTTC
TRBV5-1	14	.	TRBJ1-1	.	CASSSVTVNTEAFF	TGCGCCAGCAGCTCCGTAACGGTGAACACTGAAGCTTTCTTT
TRBV28	16	.	TRBJ2-2	.	CASWSAGAYTTGELFF	TGTGCCAGCTGGAGCGCAGGGGCTTACACCACCGGGGAGCTGTTTTTT
TRBV5-5	14	.	TRBJ2-6	.	CASSPGAGANVLTF	TGTGCCAGCAGTCCAGGGGCTGGGGCCAACGTCCTGACTTTC
TRBV27	14	few	TRBJ2-2	TRBD2	CASSKRDRVGELFF	TGTGCCAGCAGTAAGCGGGACCGGGTCGGGGAGCTGTTTTTT
TRBV6-1	13	.	TRBJ1-4	.	CASSMTGIEKLFF	TGTGCCAGCAGCATGACAGGAATCGAAAAACTGTTTTTT
TRBV7-8	16	.	TRBJ1-6	TRBD1	CASSLAAGGRNSPLHF	TGTGCCAGCAGCTTAGCGGCAGGGGGCCGAAATTCACCCCTCCACTTT
TRBV28	15	.	TRBJ1-3	TRBD1	CATSFWGTVSSTIYF	TGTGCCACCTCTTTTTGGGGGACAGTGAGTTCCACCATATATTTT
TRBV27	16	.	TRBJ1-2	.	CASSPRQVFLSYGYTF	TGTGCCAGCAGTCCACGACAGGTCTTCTTATCTTATGGCTACACCTTC
TRBV7-8	16	.	TRBJ2-2	TRBD2	CASSGVAGMNTGELFF	TGTGCCAGCAGCGGGGTAGCGGGGATGAACACCGGGGAGCTGTTTTTT
TRBV28	13	few	TRBJ1-2	.	CASSIGPLRGYTF	TGTGCCAGCAGTATAGGTCCCCTCAGGGGCTACACCTTC
TRBV28	14	.	TRBJ1-2	.	CASKRGQINYGYTF	TGTGCCAGCAAACGAGGGCAGATAAACTATGGCTACACCTTC
TRBV28	14	once	TRBJ2-5	TRBD1	CASTLRDSQETQYF	TGTGCCAGCACCCTTCGGGACAGCCAAGAGACCCAGTACTTC
TRBV10-2	13	.	TRBJ2-5	.	CAGASGTRETQYF	TGCGCCGGAGCCTCGGGAACCCGGGAGACCCAGTACTTC
TRBV10-2	15	.	TRBJ1-1	TRBD1	CASSERDSRLRKAFF	TGCGCCAGCAGTGAACGGGACAGCCGTCTGCGGAAAGCCTTCTTT
TRBV2	15	.	TRBJ2-7	TRBD2	CASIPRTSGSSEQYF	TGTGCCAGCATCCCTCGGACTAGCGGGAGTAGTGAGCAGTACTTC
TRBV7-6	15	once	TRBJ2-1	.	CASSLSRDTSPEQFF	TGTGCCAGCAGCTTGAGCCGGGACACGTCCCCTGAGCAGTTCTTC
TRBV19	13	.	TRBJ1-1	.	CAPPPREDTEAFF	TGTGCCCCCCCTCCTCGGGAGGACACTGAAGCTTTCTTT
TRBV28	17	.	TRBJ2-4	TRBD1	CASSSGTGGYAKNIQYF	TGTGCCAGCAGTTCCGGGACAGGAGGGTATGCCAAAAACATTCAGTACTTC
TRBV7-7	16	.	TRBJ2-3	.	CASSLGAGAGTDTQYF	TGTGCCAGCAGCTTGGGCGCAGGGGCGGGCACAGATACGCAGTATTTT
TRBV6-1	14	few	TRBJ1-5	TRBD1	CASKTTGGTQPQHF	TGTGCCAGCAAGACGACAGGGGGAACTCAGCCCCAGCATTTT
TRBV6-5	13	.	TRBJ1-2	.	CASSYELNYGYTF	TGTGCCAGCAGTTACGAGTTGAACTATGGCTACACCTTC
TRBV4-3	16	few	TRBJ2-5	TRBD2	CASSQAAGGPRETQYF	TGCGCCAGCAGCCAAGCCGCGGGAGGGCCCAGGGAGACCCAGTACTTC
TRBV7-3	15	.	TRBJ1-1	TRBD1	CASSLTQGAATEAFF	TGTGCCAGCAGCTTAACCCAGGGGGCCGCGACTGAAGCTTTCTTT
TRBV7-2	15	.	TRBJ1-1	.	CASSLYLGRGTEAFF	TGTGCCAGCAGCTTATATCTGGGGAGGGGGACTGAAGCTTTCTTT
TRBV7-3	14	.	TRBJ2-3	.	CASSPGASTDTQYF	TGTGCCAGCAGCCCAGGCGCCAGCACAGATACGCAGTATTTT
TRBV28	12	few	TRBJ2-1	.	CASSLPYNEQFF	TGTGCCAGCAGTTTACCGTACAATGAGCAGTTCTTC
TRBV10-3	16	.	TRBJ1-1	TRBD1	CAISESSRGLNTEAFF	TGTGCCATCAGTGAGTCCTCCAGGGGGCTGAACACTGAAGCTTTCTTT
TRBV19	15	.	TRBJ2-7	.	CASSMRADSSYEQYF	TGTGCCAGTAGTATGAGGGCGGACAGCTCCTACGAGCAGTACTTC
TRBV19	16	.	TRBJ2-7	.	CASSIKYSGNPGEQYF	TGTGCCAGTAGTATAAAGTATAGCGGAAATCCCGGGGAGCAGTACTTC
TRBV28	15	.	TRBJ1-1	TRBD1	CASSVRGQGNTEAFF	TGTGCCAGCAGTGTAAGGGGACAGGGGAACACTGAAGCTTTCTTT
TRBV5-1	14	.	TRBJ2-7	TRBD1	CASSLQGTRYEQYF	TGCGCCAGCAGCTTACAGGGGACGAGATACGAGCAGTACTTC
TRBV11-2	14	.	TRBJ1-1	.	CASSYGGAGTEAFF	TGTGCCAGCAGCTACGGGGGGGCGGGCACTGAAGCTTTCTTT
TRBV2	13	.	TRBJ2-7	TRBD1	CASSGQGTYEQYF	TGTGCCAGCAGTGGACAGGGTACCTACGAGCAGTACTTC
TRBV28	16	.	TRBJ1-5	.	CASSSPGLGRGQPQHF	TGTGCCAGCAGTTCTCCGGGACTAGGGAGGGGTCAGCCCCAGCATTTT
TRBV7-9	16	.	TRBJ1-4	.	CASSSPGSSTNEKLFF	TGTGCCAGCAGCTCTCCAGGGTCCTCAACTAATGAAAAACTGTTTTTT
TRBV19	13	.	TRBJ2-5	.	CASAGQRQETQYF	TGTGCCAGTGCTGGCCAGCGTCAAGAGACCCAGTACTTC